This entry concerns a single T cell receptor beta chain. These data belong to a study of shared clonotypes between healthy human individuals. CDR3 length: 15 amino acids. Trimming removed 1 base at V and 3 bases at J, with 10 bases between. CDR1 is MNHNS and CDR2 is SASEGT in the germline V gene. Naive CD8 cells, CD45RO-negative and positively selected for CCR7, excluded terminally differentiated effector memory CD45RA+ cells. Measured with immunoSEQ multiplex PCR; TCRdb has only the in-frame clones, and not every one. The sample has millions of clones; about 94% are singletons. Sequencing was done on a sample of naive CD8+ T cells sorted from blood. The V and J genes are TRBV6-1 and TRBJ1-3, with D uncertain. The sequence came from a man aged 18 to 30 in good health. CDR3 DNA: TGTGCCAGCAGTGAAGAAGTGGCTTTTGGAAACACCATATATTTT. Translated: CASSEEVAFGNTIYF.